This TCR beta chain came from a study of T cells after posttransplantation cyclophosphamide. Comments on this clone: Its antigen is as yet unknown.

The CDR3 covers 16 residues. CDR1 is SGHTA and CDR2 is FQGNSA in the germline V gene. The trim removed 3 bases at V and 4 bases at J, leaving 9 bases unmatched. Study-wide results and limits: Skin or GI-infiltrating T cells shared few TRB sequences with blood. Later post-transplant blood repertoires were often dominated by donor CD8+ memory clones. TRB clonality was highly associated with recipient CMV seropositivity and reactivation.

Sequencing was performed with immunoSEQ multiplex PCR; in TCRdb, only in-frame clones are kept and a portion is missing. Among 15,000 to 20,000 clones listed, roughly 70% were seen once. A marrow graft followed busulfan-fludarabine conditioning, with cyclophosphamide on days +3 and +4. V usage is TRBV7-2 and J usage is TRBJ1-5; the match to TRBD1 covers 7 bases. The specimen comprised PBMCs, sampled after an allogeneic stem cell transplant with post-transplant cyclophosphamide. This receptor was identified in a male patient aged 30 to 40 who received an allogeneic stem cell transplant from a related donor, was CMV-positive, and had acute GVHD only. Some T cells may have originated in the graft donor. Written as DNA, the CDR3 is TGTGCCAGCAGCTTGATGACAGGGACGGGAAATCAGCCCCAGCATTTT. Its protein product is CASSLMTGTGNQPQHF.